This T cell receptor (beta chain) stems from a study of blood T cell repertoires in COVID-19. Followed longitudinally, the Seattle patients had been enrolled during active infection. Per germline, CDR1 LGHDT and CDR2 YNNKEL (reference sequence). The V and J ends lost 4 bases and 6 bases, in that order; junction bases with no gene match: 1. CDR3 size: 13 residues. Libraries were prepared by immunoSEQ multiplex PCR; TCRdb keeps only in-frame clonotypes and omits some of them. The sample has 50,000 to 65,000 clones, 75% to 90% seen once. The chain employs TRBV3-1 (or the pseudogene TRBV3-2) and TRBJ2-1, with TRBD1 matching over 9 bases. The sequence came from a woman over 75 with COVID-19, enrolled during active disease. Sequencing was carried out using peripheral blood. The CDR3 DNA sequence: TGTGCCAGCAGCCGACAGGGGGGCAATGAGCAGTTCTTC. Amino acids: CASSRQGGNEQFF.